This TCR beta chain was profiled in a study of blood T cell repertoires in COVID-19. Germline V CDR1 and CDR2: LNHDA, SQIVND (reference sequence). This CDR3 comprises 11 residues. The V end was cut by 8 bases, the J end by 9 bases, with 13 bases between. Among Cohort 3 donors, those recovered had two negative PCRs, clearance, or symptom resolution. As originally analysed: Reference gene primer amplification gave estimated nucleated cell counts. Sequencing was performed with immunoSEQ multiplex PCR; in TCRdb, only in-frame clones are kept and a portion is missing. That table gives V, J and clone size, and the DNA gave D and trimming. There are approximately 440,000 clones in the sample; about 90% occur only once, and more than 0.55% lies in the top ten.

The chain recombines TRBV19 with TRBJ1-2; perhaps TRBD1 as D (6 bases). Sample: PBMCs or T cells enriched from blood (not recorded which). The TCR was taken from a man aged 18 to 29 who had recovered from COVID-19. This CDR3 reads CASLGGESYTF. The DNA of the CDR3 is TGTGCCAGTCTAGGGGGTGAGAGCTACACCTTC.